Listed below are T cell receptor beta chains from one sample, sequenced in a study of blood T cell repertoires in COVID-19. The protocol was immunoSEQ multiplex PCR, while the TCRdb copy is restricted to in-frame clones and leaves out a portion. Among 300,000 to 350,000 clones listed, roughly 86% were seen once. Material for sequencing was peripheral blood. All receptors derive from a man aged 25 to 40 with COVID-19, enrolled during active disease. CDR3s include the opening cysteine and the closing phenylalanine or tryptophan. A D gene is named only where the DNA matches it firmly. For some rows the clone size is stated as once, few or many, or as a class when expanded; others skip it.

J: TRBJ1-2
D: NA
size: NA
length: 15
V: TRBV25-1
DNA: TGTGCCAGCAGTGAACTCTCAGGGCCGAACTATGGCTACACCTTC
CDR3: CASSELSGPNYGYTF

J: TRBJ2-2
D: TRBD1
size: NA
length: 16
V: TRBV7-9
DNA: TGTGCCAGCAGCGTTTTCAAGGGGGCTGGGACCGGGGAGCTGTTTTTT
CDR3: CASSVFKGAGTGELFF

J: TRBJ1-4
D: NA
size: NA
length: 14
V: TRBV19
DNA: TGTGCCAGTAGTATTGGGCAGGGGATCGAAAAACTGTTTTTT
CDR3: CASSIGQGIEKLFF

J: TRBJ2-7
D: NA
size: NA
length: 16
V: TRBV21-1
DNA: TGTGCCAGCAGCAAAGCGGACTACGCTCTCGTGTACGAGCAGTACTTC
CDR3: CASSKADYALVYEQYF

J: TRBJ1-1
D: NA
size: NA
length: 15
V: TRBV3-1/TRBV3-2
DNA: TGTGCCAGCAGCCAAGAATCAGTCCGGGGCACTGAAGCTTTCTTT
CDR3: CASSQESVRGTEAFF

J: TRBJ1-1
D: TRBD1
size: once
length: 12
V: TRBV29-1
DNA: TGCAGCGTTCAGGGGGGAGAGACTGAAGCTTTCTTT
CDR3: CSVQGGETEAFF

J: TRBJ2-3
D: NA
size: NA
length: 16
V: TRBV10-3
DNA: TGTGCCATCAGTGAGTCCTTACAGGGCCTCTCAGATACGCAGTATTTT
CDR3: CAISESLQGLSDTQYF

J: TRBJ2-1
D: NA
size: few
length: 14
V: TRBV9
DNA: TGTGCCAGCAGCGTGGGCATCACCTACAATGAGCAGTTCTTC
CDR3: CASSVGITYNEQFF

J: TRBJ1-2
D: NA
size: NA
length: 14
V: TRBV6-5
DNA: TGTGCCAGCAGCCCCGAGACAGGAACCTATGGCTACACCTTC
CDR3: CASSPETGTYGYTF

J: TRBJ1-5
D: TRBD1
size: once
length: 13
V: TRBV29-1
DNA: TGCAGCGTCCGGACAGGACGCAATCAGCCCCAGCATTTT
CDR3: CSVRTGRNQPQHF

J: TRBJ2-5
D: NA
size: NA
length: 12
V: TRBV6-5
DNA: TGTGCCAGCAGGCACAACCAAGAGACCCAGTACTTC
CDR3: CASRHNQETQYF

J: TRBJ2-7
D: TRBD2
size: few
length: 16
V: TRBV19
DNA: TGTGCCAGTAGTATCTGGCAGGGGAACGGACTAGCATCGATGTACTTC
CDR3: CASSIWQGNGLASMYF

J: TRBJ2-7
D: NA
size: NA
length: 14
V: TRBV7-9
DNA: TGTGCCAGCAGCCAACGACAGGAGCCTAACGAGCAGTACTTC
CDR3: CASSQRQEPNEQYF

J: TRBJ2-5
D: TRBD2
size: NA
length: 12
V: TRBV9
DNA: TGTGCCAGCAGCTTAGCGGGTGAGACCCAGTACTTC
CDR3: CASSLAGETQYF

J: TRBJ2-7
D: TRBD2
size: NA
length: 15
V: TRBV4-2
DNA: TGTGCCAGCAGCCGTCAGTTCGCCGGGGGGGACGAGCAGTACTTC
CDR3: CASSRQFAGGDEQYF

J: TRBJ2-4
D: NA
size: NA
length: 13
V: TRBV28
DNA: TGTGCCAGCAGCCAAATCGACAGCAACATTCAGTACTTC
CDR3: CASSQIDSNIQYF

J: TRBJ2-3
D: TRBD2
size: NA
length: 15
V: TRBV6-5
DNA: TGTGCCAGCAGACGACTAGCGGGAGGTGCAGATACGCAGTATTTT
CDR3: CASRRLAGGADTQYF

J: TRBJ1-1
D: TRBD1
size: NA
length: 16
V: TRBV5-1
DNA: TGCGCCAGCGGCCCCCGGGACAGGGAACGGGACACTGAAGCTTTCTTT
CDR3: CASGPRDRERDTEAFF

J: TRBJ2-7
D: TRBD1
size: NA
length: 14
V: TRBV6-6
DNA: TGTGCCAGCAGTACCCGGACAGGGGTGGGCGAGCAGTACTTC
CDR3: CASSTRTGVGEQYF

J: TRBJ2-1
D: TRBD1
size: NA
length: 16
V: TRBV25-1
DNA: TGTGCCAGCAGTGATCTGGGACAGGGGTCCAACAATGAGCAGTTCTTC
CDR3: CASSDLGQGSNNEQFF

J: TRBJ2-5
D: NA
size: NA
length: 14
V: TRBV5-1
DNA: TGCGCCAGCAGCTTATTTGGGGGGAAAGAGACCCAGTACTTC
CDR3: CASSLFGGKETQYF

J: TRBJ2-3
D: TRBD1
size: NA
length: 16
V: TRBV5-4
DNA: TGTGCCAGCAGCCCCGATGGGAGACAGGGGACAGATACGCAGTATTTT
CDR3: CASSPDGRQGTDTQYF

J: TRBJ1-2
D: TRBD1
size: once
length: 15
V: TRBV5-5
DNA: TGTGCCAGCAGCTTGGGGGGACAGATAAACTATGGCTACACCTTC
CDR3: CASSLGGQINYGYTF